This T cell receptor (beta chain) was captured in a study of cytomegalovirus exposure and HLA in healthy donors (dated by TCRdb to about 2017). With regard to the full study: An earlier analysis of some 620 of the donors reported over 250 Gb of sequence data and around 100 million unique TCR beta sequences obtained from approximately 180 million T cells. Around 300 gigabases of sequencing data and some 85 million unique TCR sequences were included in an early release covering around 600 HLA-typed donors. Of the 350 to 450 genotyped donors, 75% to 85% were placed in the genetic ancestry cluster associated with self-reported Caucasian donors. The study aimed to test whether signatures of past pathogen exposure could be identified by cataloging public T cell receptors. Using immunosequencing, the study profiled T cell repertoires from 666 subjects and related those repertoires to cytomegalovirus serostatus. A separate validation cohort of more than 100 different subjects was used in addition to the roughly 670-subject first cohort. High-throughput TCR immunosequencing, statistical association of individual TCRs with disease status, and machine learning were combined to predict cytomegalovirus infection status. A later analysis re-examined previously published TCR beta repertoires from about 670 donors and added high-resolution HLA genotyping to investigate patterns of TCR occurrence. In the later analysis, no new phenotypic data were used to find candidate immune exposures; instead, reliance was placed on TCR beta sequences and their occurrence across donors. An earlier analysis of approximately 640 of the donors applied high-throughput TCR beta sequencing to assess whether each TCR beta V gene segment acted as functional or pseudogenic. Donor age, sex, ethnicity and CMV serostatus were collected together with the repertoire data. Genome-wide SNP genotypes for about three fifths of the roughly 700 donors were used in a later genetic analysis, which treated that subset as a discovery cohort. All discovery cohort repertoires had been generated on a single sequencing platform. Both class I and class II loci were covered by HLA typing, at four-digit resolution. Typing coverage differed by locus: A, B, C, DRB1 and DQB1 were typed in roughly 620-640 donors, DQA1 in about 550, DPA1 in over 600, and DPB1 in 472. A handful of DR-DQ haplotypes were handled as single units for association and clustering because linkage in the cohort was strong. Across approximately 400 genotyped donors of the cohort, an average of approximately 240,000 unique TCR beta nucleotide sequences per donor were sequenced, and approximately 17% of those sequences were non-productive.

The investigation overall reported the following: V-gene and J-gene trimming of TCR beta chains was associated with a missense DCLRE1C variant in a later genetic analysis, and the association was replicated in an independent cohort. A total of about 180 TCR beta chains were listed by the study as associated with cytomegalovirus. CMV serostatus was the only immune exposure information available for the cohort. According to a later analysis, parvovirus B19, influenza, CMV and Epstein-Barr virus appeared linked to several top co-occurrence clusters. Most TCR sequences were seen in very few donors, while some public TCRs were found in many individuals. A further reported finding was that TCR beta sequences accurately predicted the HLA-A and HLA-B alleles for most subjects in the first cohort. In a later analysis, HLA-associated TCR beta chains showed more clonal expansion and lower generation probabilities than non-associated chains that were equally common. Linkage disequilibrium might explain the correlated functional status among segregating V segments, but an unknown experimental factor could not be excluded. According to the authors, the approach could potentially be generalized to other disease states and immunological phenotypes. The sequencing pipeline was judged likely to have produced a cluster of highly shared sequence variants as a technical artifact. An earlier analysis of some 560 of the donors showed that most TCR beta V segments appeared in productive rearrangements either about 87% or about 30% of the time, which broadly matched IMGT annotations. In a later analysis, TCR association rates were found to vary across HLA loci, with the most associated TCRs seen for DRB1 alleles and the fewest for HLA-C alleles. The 87-base-pair reads could not distinguish some IMGT-functional V segments, including TRBV6-2 and TRBV6-3, so those segments were excluded. In a later analysis, about 16,000 TCR beta sequences were associated with specific HLA alleles at a false discovery rate of 0.05. In this cohort, only TCR beta chains were sequenced, and detectable features were limited by the absence of alpha or paired-chain data. A few of the identified cytomegalovirus-associated TCR beta chains were confirmed in vitro to be specific for cytomegalovirus antigens. In a later genetic analysis, fewer N-insertions in productive TCRs were reported among donors in an Asian-associated ancestry cluster than the roughly 700-donor mean. Because counts were too low, seventeen rarely observed V segments, including chromosome 9 orphons, were left out of the earlier analysis of approximately 580 of the donors. In both the original and validation cohorts, the classifier was reported to diagnose cytomegalovirus status with high specificity and sensitivity. Assigning TCR associations to individual alleles was difficult when HLA alleles, especially DR and DQ, strongly co-occurred. Most CMV-associated TCR beta chains appeared to be HLA-restricted in a later analysis, and the HLA associations seemed to be driven largely by CMV exposure. The presence/absence analyses assumed that sequencing depth was roughly uniform across donors, and that assumption may not be true. Because some donors lacked HLA typing at each locus, the association tests relied only on the typed subset.

The library relied on the immunoSEQ multiplex PCR assay. For the multiplex PCR, a mixture combining 60 forward primers for TCR Vbeta segments and 13 reverse primers for TCR Jbeta segments was used. A multiplex PCR assay on genomic DNA amplified the CDR3 region of rearranged TCR beta genes. On the Illumina HiSeq System, the amplified TCR beta libraries were sequenced as 87-base-pair reads. The authors' pipeline ran thus. A later analysis counted approximately 84 million unique TCR beta chains across the approximately 700 repertoires, and roughly 9.9 million of these chains were shared by at least two donors. A nearest-neighbor algorithm error-corrected the raw reads and collapsed the reads into unique sequences, merging closely related sequences to remove PCR and sequencing errors. V, D and J gene segments were assigned by aligning CDR3 sequences to IMGT reference sequences. Each retained sequence needed at least a six-nucleotide match to both a V gene segment and a J gene segment. Rearrangements were called productive when the CDR3 lacked stop codons and stayed in frame with V and J; all others were non-productive. CDR3 was defined by IMGT convention, running from the second conserved V-encoded cysteine to the conserved J-encoded phenylalanine. In an earlier analysis of more than 550 of the donors, sequences lacking an unambiguous match to a single V gene segment were excluded. An earlier analysis of 500 to 700 of the donors classified V segments as functional when productive rearrangements were above 56.7% and as segregating when the standard deviation between donors was above 5%. A statistical classification framework was developed to diagnose cytomegalovirus status using the catalog of TCR beta chain sequences. A later analysis assigned V and J genes by comparing TCR nucleotide sequences with IMGT/GENE-DB human TR gene sequences. Using the TCRdist pipeline, a later analysis assigned CDR3 sequences along with most-parsimonious VDJ recombination scenarios. In a later analysis, each TCR beta chain was defined by its CDR3 amino acid sequence together with its V-gene family, and reads without a unique V-gene family were excluded. To address suspected cross-contamination and a sequencing artifact, a later analysis removed roughly 640 highly shared, low-generation-probability nucleotide sequences. A later analysis calculated a clonal expansion index for each public chain from normalized within-repertoire ranks of inferred template counts. In a later analysis, generation probabilities were computed with a VDJ recombination model fitted to out-of-frame rearrangements, and the resulting probabilities were checked against IGoR. In a later analysis, TCR-TCR, TCR-HLA and TCR-CMV co-occurrence was scored with hypergeometric tests, and a repertoire-size bias correction was applied to TCR pairs. To estimate false discovery rates, a later analysis permuted the HLA or CMV assignments 20 times. A later analysis grouped co-occurring TCRs with DBSCAN, adding TCRdist sequence similarity when clustering within HLA-allele-positive subsets. Co-occurrence clustering excluded repertoires with fewer than 30,000 or more than 120,000 public chains, plus five with anomalous nucleotide sharing. The table comes from immuneACCESS by way of TCRdb, which keeps in-frame sequences with V and J called. Part of the clones is missing from these tables; in studies checked, under half for an unresolved V gene and the rest for unknown reasons. V, J and clone size derive from that table, while D and trimming were established from the DNA sequence. The sample table holds roughly 140,000 clones, of which approximately 83% were seen once. The ten top clones hold around 3.9% of the sample.

In total, 500 to 700 healthy bone marrow donors made up the cohort. At the time of sampling, every cohort member was nominally healthy, though immune exposures that went unrecorded were likely present. The donor tested CMV seropositive, placing the donor among the 289 seropositive members of the cohort. A peripheral blood sample was collected from each donor, and TCR beta sequencing was performed on peripheral blood mononuclear cells. Genomic DNA extraction from the blood cell samples was performed with the Qiagen DNeasy Blood Extraction Kit. Regarding this clone: This receptor's antigen is unknown. No much larger clonotype is one base removed from it; base qualities were not supplied.

The CDR3 runs 16 amino acids, cysteine and phenylalanine included. The only DNA kept is the CDR3, 48 bases in frame from the first base. The junction shows trimming of 0 bases on V and 1 base on J, and the gene matches do not reach 6 bases of it. CDR1 is given as SGDLS and CDR2 as YYNGEE, both from the germline V gene. Sequenced input: PBMCs. The sequence came from a man aged 35-49 years in good health and CMV-seropositive. The sequence joins TRBV9 to TRBJ1-2; the junction holds 7 bases that match TRBD1. The CDR3 region has the sequence CASSVAGGGFNYGYTF. The sequenced DNA is TGTGCCAGCAGCGTAGCAGGGGGAGGATTTAACTATGGCTACACCTTC.